The 30 T cell receptor beta chains below come from one sample, sequenced in a study of blood T cell repertoires in COVID-19. Data came from immunoSEQ multiplex PCR; TCRdb stores just in-frame clones and leaves some out. The sample includes some 120,000 clones, 83% of them seen just once. The sequencing input was peripheral blood. These receptors all come from a man younger than 45 with acute or convalescent COVID-19.

The chain couples TRBV19 to TRBJ2-1; D not resolved. Germline V lookup: CDR1 LNHDA, CDR2 SQIVND (reference sequence). The CDR3 runs to 16 residues. V was shortened by 6 bases and J by 6 bases, with 21 bases between the two germline ends. CDR3 protein: CASSPRRLQFGNEQFF. The DNA of the CDR3 is TGTGCCAGTAGCCCCCGTCGACTTCAGTTCGGCAATGAGCAGTTCTTC. Filled out from reference TRBV19 and TRBJ2-1, the complete variable domain reads DGGITQSPKYLFRKEGQNVTLSCEQNLNHDAMYWYRQDPGQGLRLIYYSQIVNDFQKGDIAEGYSVSREKKESFPLTVTSAQKNPTAFYLCASSPRRLQFGNEQFFGPGTRLTVL.

The chain couples TRBV2 to TRBJ1-6; TRBD1 matches at 8 bases. The CDR3 covers 14 residues. CDR1 and CDR2 (germline): SNHLY, FYNNEI. V lost 6 bases and J lost 9; bases outside the gene matches: 7. In DNA, the CDR3 is TGTGCCAGCAGAGCCGGGACAGGTAGTTCACCCCTCCACTTT. Translated: CASRAGTGSSPLHF.

J is TRBJ2-3 and V is TRBV18; 10 nucleotides agree with TRBD1. Per the germline V gene, CDR1 is KGHSH and CDR2 is LQKENI. CDR3 length: 15 residues. Losses at the gene ends were 2 bases for V and 3 bases for J; bases not matched to a gene: 2. The CDR3 protein is CASSPDRGRTDTQYF. CDR3 sequence (DNA): TGTGCCAGCTCACCAGACAGGGGGCGAACAGATACGCAGTATTTT. The whole variable domain, filled in from reference TRBV18 and TRBJ2-3, reads NAGVMQNPRHLVRRRGQEARLRCSPMKGHSHVYWYRQLPEEGLKFMVYLQKENIIDESGMPKERFSAEFPKEGPSILRIQQVVRGDSAAYFCASSPDRGRTDTQYFGPGTRLTVL.

This chain links TRBV6-2 or TRBV6-3 with TRBJ2-1, with 9 bases aligning to TRBD2. Looked up from germline, CDR1 is MNHEY and CDR2 is SVGEGT. V lost 5 bases and J lost 5; bases outside the gene matches: 10. This CDR3 contains 16 residues. CDR3 DNA sequence: TGTGCCAGCAGTCCCCTGGCGGGAGGGCCCCACAATGAGCAGTTCTTC. Translating gives CASSPLAGGPHNEQFF.

The chain combines TRBV6-1 with TRBJ2-1; 7 nucleotides line up with TRBD1. The V segment lost 3 bases and the J segment 4 bases; nucleotides outside the gene matches: 6. The CDR3 consists of 15 residues. CDR1 is MNHNS and CDR2 is SASEGT in the germline V gene. The CDR3 region is CASSDPRTGYNEQFF. The CDR3 nucleotides read TGTGCCAGCAGTGACCCTAGGACAGGTTACAATGAGCAGTTCTTC.

The chain carries TRBV30 and TRBJ1-2, with no clear D. The CDR3 extends over 13 amino acids. Per germline, CDR1 GTSNPN and CDR2 SVGIG (reference sequence). V lost 0 bases and J 3 bases, leaving 8 bases between the germline ends. CDR3 DNA sequence: TGTGCCTGGAGTGTAGGCGGCTACTATGGCTACACCTTC. Its protein is CAWSVGGYYGYTF.

Worth noting for this clone: An end of the junction does not agree with germline; a read error may underlie this. The chain couples TRBV6-1 to TRBJ2-1; a weak D match, TRBD1 (6 bases). The length of the CDR3 is 14 residues. Per the germline V gene, CDR1 is MNHNS and CDR2 is SASEGT. CDR3 region: CASRDGTRVNEQFF. The CDR3 bases are TGTGCCAGCCGTGACGGGACACGGGTCAATGAGCAGTTCTTC.

This clone has only a few counts. This rearrangement joins TRBV11-2 to TRBJ2-5; a possible D gene is TRBD1 (7 bases). Trimming took off 5 bases at V and 2 bases at J, with 24 bases between the two ends. The CDR3 contains 18 residues. Germline V gene lookup returns CDR1 SGHAT and CDR2 FQNNGV. The CDR3 loop is CASSGGGQGVGPQETQYF. The CDR3 DNA sequence: TGTGCCAGCAGCGGTGGGGGGCAGGGGGTCGGGCCGCAAGAGACCCAGTACTTC.

The chain's CDR3 is CASSLGGGLAGTDTQYF. CDR3 in DNA: TGCGCCAGCAGCTTGGGAGGCGGACTAGCGGGCACAGATACGCAGTATTTT. The V call is TRBV5-1, the J call TRBJ2-3; 10 positions match TRBD2. The CDR3 is 17 amino acids. V shed 0 bases, J shed 1 base, and the junction held 5 bases outside the gene matches. CDR1 and CDR2 (germline): SGHRS, YFSETQ.

This clone was detected once. CDR3 sequence reads: CASSKYGGTEAFF. The CDR3 DNA follows: TGTGCCAGCAGTAAATACGGGGGCACTGAAGCTTTCTTT. This chain connects TRBV7-3 to TRBJ1-1, with D perhaps TRBD1 (5 bases). The V gene lost 6 bases and the J gene lost 4 bases, with 12 bases spanning the gap. CDR3 length: 13 amino acids. From germline, CDR1 is SGHTA and CDR2 FQGTGA.

The genes are TRBV29-1 and TRBJ1-5; TRBD1 aligns across 9 bases. Germline V gene lookup returns CDR1 SQVTM and CDR2 ANQGSEA. The CDR3 sequence is 13 residues long. J gave up 5 bases and V 6 bases, and 5 bases lay outside the gene matches. DNA for the CDR3: TGCAGCGTGGGAAGGGACAGGGATCAGCCCCAGCATTTT. Encoded protein: CSVGRDRDQPQHF.

V usage is TRBV4-1 and J usage is TRBJ1-2, with 7 bases matching TRBD1. Germline CDR1 and CDR2: MGHRA and YSYEKL. The CDR3 is 13 residues long. The V and J ends lost 3 bases and 2 bases, in that order; junction bases with no gene match: 0. CDR3: CASSQGQNYGYTF. The CDR3 DNA reads as TGCGCCAGCAGCCAGGGACAGAACTATGGCTACACCTTC.

This sequence joins TRBV3-1 (or the pseudogene TRBV3-2) and TRBJ1-5, with TRBD1 identical over 7 bases. The V gene's germline CDR1 is LGHDT and CDR2 YNNKEL (reference sequence). V lost 4 bases to trimming and J lost 2 bases; unmatched junction nucleotides: 2. The CDR3 covers 14 residues. As DNA, the CDR3 is TGTGCCAGCAGCCTGGGGACAGGCAATCAGCCCCAGCATTTT. Encoded protein: CASSLGTGNQPQHF.

The V call is TRBV6-5, the J call TRBJ1-5; D call uncertain. Germline CDR1 is MNHEY and CDR2 is SVGAGI. The V gene lost 5 bases and the J gene lost 4 bases, with 6 bases spanning the gap. This CDR3 has 12 residues. The CDR3, as DNA: TGTGCCAGCAGTACATTAAATCAGCCCCAGCATTTT. Protein product: CASSTLNQPQHF.

The V and J genes are TRBV4-3 and TRBJ2-7, with 7 bases identical to TRBD1. The CDR3 runs to 15 residues. With V trimmed by 5 bases and J by 2 bases, 9 bases remained unmatched. Germline V gene data show CDR1 as LGHNA and CDR2 as YSLEER. This chain's CDR3 is CASSGDTGTAYEQYF. CDR3 nucleotides: TGCGCCAGCAGCGGGGATACCGGGACAGCCTACGAGCAGTACTTC.

The CDR3 DNA reads as TGTGCCAGCTCACCAGCCAGGGCGACTGGAAACACCATATATTTT. This gives the protein CASSPARATGNTIYF. The chain uses TRBV18 and TRBJ1-3; D perhaps matches TRBD1 (5 bases). Deletions cut 2 bases from V and 2 bases from J, with 10 bases between. CDR3 length equals 15 residues. Germline lookup yields CDR1 KGHSH and CDR2 LQKENI.

The rearrangement joins TRBV7-9 to TRBJ1-4; the match to TRBD1 covers 10 bases. V dropped 5 bases and J dropped 1; count of bases not matched to a gene: 7. In germline, CDR1 is SEHNR, CDR2 FQNEAQ (reference sequence). This CDR3 is 17 amino acids long. Here the CDR3 DNA reads TGTGCCAGCAGCCCTCGGGACAGGGGAGGAACTAATGAAAAACTGTTTTTT. Encoded protein: CASSPRDRGGTNEKLFF.

This chain joins TRBV11-3 and TRBJ2-2; tentative D call: TRBD2 (6 bases). Trimming stripped 5 bases from V and 3 bases from J, with 22 bases between. The germline V gene has CDR1 SGHNT and CDR2 YENEEA. CDR3 length: 18 residues. In nucleotides, the CDR3 is TGTGCCAGCAGCGACCCCCGGGGCGGCGGGGAATACACCGGGGAGCTGTTTTTT. It codes for CASSDPRGGGEYTGELFF.

This chain uses TRBV30 with TRBJ1-2, with a weak D call TRBD1 (6 bases). The length of the CDR3 is 13 residues. CDR1 and CDR2 from the germline V gene are GTSNPN and SVGIG (reference sequence). Trimming took 1 base from V and 11 from J, leaving 17 bases between them. CDR3 residues: CAWSASDSSVYTF. The CDR3 DNA sequence: TGTGCCTGGAGTGCTTCGGACAGCAGTGTTTACACCTTC.

The V and J genes are TRBV30 and TRBJ2-7; TRBD2 aligns across 10 bases. The germline V gene encodes CDR1 GTSNPN and CDR2 SVGIG (reference sequence). J lost 5 bases, V lost 0 bases, and 4 bases had no gene match. This CDR3 contains 14 residues. For the CDR3, the DNA is TGTGCCTGGAGTGTTTTAGCGGGGGGTAACGAGCAGTACTTC. Translated, it gives CAWSVLAGGNEQYF.

The chain is built from TRBV5-4 and TRBJ1-4; 7 bases match TRBD1. The CDR3 totals 13 residues. Germline assignment: CDR1 SGHNT and CDR2 YYREEE (reference sequence). With 10 bases clipped from V and 14 bases from J, the junction kept 17 bases outside the gene matches. The CDR3 region has the DNA TGTGCCCGCCTATTTCTCAAACCGGGACAGCTGTTTTTT. Translating it yields CARLFLKPGQLFF.

V usage is TRBV4-3 and J usage is TRBJ1-1; D ambiguous. Trimming shortened V by 4 bases and J by 5 bases, and 14 bases separated the two germline ends. Germline assignment: CDR1 LGHNA and CDR2 YSLEER. The CDR3 totals 14 residues. CDR3 sequence: CASSRDAGRTEAFF. The CDR3 region has the DNA TGCGCCAGCAGCCGCGACGCGGGGAGGACTGAAGCTTTCTTT.

The chain has TRBV25-1 and TRBJ2-3; 9 bases match TRBD2. With 3 bases clipped from V and 10 bases from J, the junction kept 8 bases outside the gene matches. The CDR3 is 14 residues long. Germline V gene sequence: CDR1 MGHDK, CDR2 SYGVNS. CDR3 residues: CASSDRTSVWAQYF. The CDR3 DNA reads as TGTGCCAGCAGTGATAGGACTAGCGTTTGGGCGCAGTATTTT.

V usage is TRBV6-2 or TRBV6-3 and J usage is TRBJ1-2; 8 nucleotides align to TRBD1. CDR3 length: 15 residues. V lost 4 bases to trimming and J lost 4 bases; unmatched junction nucleotides: 8. CDR1 is MNHEY, CDR2 SVGEGT, per germline. The CDR3 DNA reads TGTGCCAGCAGTTCCTCCGGGACAGGAGCCTATGGCTACACCTTC. Encoded protein: CASSSSGTGAYGYTF.

The table lists this clone with a few counts. As DNA, the CDR3 is TGCGCCAGCAGCCAAGGGACAGGGGATCAGCCCCAGCATTTT. This translates into CASSQGTGDQPQHF. The chain joins TRBV4-1 to TRBJ1-5; 9 nucleotides agree with TRBD1. Per the germline V gene, CDR1 is MGHRA and CDR2 is YSYEKL. The J segment lost 5 bases and the V segment lost 1 base, leaving 0 bases of the junction unmatched. The CDR3 extends over 14 amino acids.

The gene calls are TRBV5-1 and TRBJ2-5; TRBD1 might be the D (6 bases). Germline CDR1 SGHRS, CDR2 YFSETQ. CDR3 length equals 13 residues. The V and J ends lost 4 bases and 5 bases respectively, with 12 bases between them. DNA of the CDR3: TGCGCCAGCAGCCCCGGGACACGGGAGACCCAGTACTTC. Protein product: CASSPGTRETQYF.

Details on this clone: Relative to the germline gene, one junction end is altered; a read error may explain this. The CDR3 coding sequence is TGTGCCAGTAGCTTCGGGACAGGGGTCCTCTTC. Protein: CASSFGTGVLF. The chain uses TRBV2 and TRBJ2-1; TRBD1 agrees at 10 bases. The CDR3 extends over 11 amino acids. Germline CDR1 is SNHLY and CDR2 is FYNNEI. Combining the CDR3 with reference TRBV2 and TRBJ2-1 gives the whole variable domain EPEVTQTPSHQVTQMGQEVILRCVPISNHLYFYWYRQILGQKVEFLVSFYNNEISEKSEIFDDQFSVERPDGSNFTLKIRSTKLEDSAMYFCASSFGTGVLFGPGTRLTVL.

The rearrangement joins TRBV2 to TRBJ1-1, with 12 bases fitting TRBD1. This CDR3 contains 14 residues. V was clipped by 8 bases and J by 3 bases; unmatched bases: 4. CDR1 and CDR2 (germline): SNHLY, FYNNEI. The CDR3, as DNA: TGTGCCAGCGGAGGGACAGGGGGCTACACTGAAGCTTTCTTT. It codes for CASGGTGGYTEAFF. The full variable domain, completed using reference TRBV2 and TRBJ1-1, is EPEVTQTPSHQVTQMGQEVILRCVPISNHLYFYWYRQILGQKVEFLVSFYNNEISEKSEIFDDQFSVERPDGSNFTLKIRSTKLEDSAMYFCASGGTGGYTEAFFGQGTRLTVV.

This clone was counted at least ten times. The CDR3 loop reads CASSLSGQGQKETQYF. The CDR3 DNA follows: TGCGCCAGCAGCTTGTCTGGCCAGGGACAGAAAGAGACCCAGTACTTC. The chain employs TRBV5-1 and TRBJ2-5; 7 bases fit TRBD1. The length of the CDR3 is 16 residues. J lost 3 bases, V lost 1 base, and 9 bases had no gene match. Germline values: CDR1 SGHRS, CDR2 YFSETQ.

The genes are TRBV19 and TRBJ1-6, with D uncertain. Trimming cost V 3 bases and J 5 bases, with 5 bases left between them. Germline V CDR1 and CDR2: LNHDA, SQIVND (reference sequence). This CDR3 contains 13 residues. CDR3 protein: CASSIDNNSPLHF. CDR3 DNA sequence: TGTGCCAGTAGTATTGACAATAATTCACCCCTCCACTTT.